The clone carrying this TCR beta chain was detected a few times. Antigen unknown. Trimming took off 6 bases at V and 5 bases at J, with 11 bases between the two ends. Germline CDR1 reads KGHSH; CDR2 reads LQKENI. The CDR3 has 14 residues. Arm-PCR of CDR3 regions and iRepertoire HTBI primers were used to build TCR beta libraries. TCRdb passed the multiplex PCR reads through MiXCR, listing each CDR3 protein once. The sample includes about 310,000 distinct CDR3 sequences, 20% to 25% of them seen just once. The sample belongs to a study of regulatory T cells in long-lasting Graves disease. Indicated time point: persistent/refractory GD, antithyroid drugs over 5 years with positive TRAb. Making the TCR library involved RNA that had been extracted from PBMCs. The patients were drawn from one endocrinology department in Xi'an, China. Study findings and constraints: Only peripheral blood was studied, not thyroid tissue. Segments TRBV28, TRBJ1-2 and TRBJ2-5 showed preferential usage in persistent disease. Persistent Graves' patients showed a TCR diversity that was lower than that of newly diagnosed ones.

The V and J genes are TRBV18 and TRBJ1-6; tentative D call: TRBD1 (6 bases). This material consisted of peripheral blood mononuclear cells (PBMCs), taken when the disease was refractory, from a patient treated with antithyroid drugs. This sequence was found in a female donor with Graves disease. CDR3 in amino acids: CASSMDRNNSPLHF. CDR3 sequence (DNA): TGTGCCAGCTCTATGGACAGAAATAATTCACCCCTCCACTTT.